This record concerns one T cell receptor (beta chain) sequence. Antigen specificity is unknown. RNA transcripts provided the source from which TCR beta CDR3 regions were amplified. First-round RT-PCR with HTBI primers amplified the TCR CDR3 region. One entry per CDR3 protein results from TCRdb running MiXCR on the multiplex PCR reads. This table has around 400,000 distinct CDR3 sequences, over 12% appearing once. The data belong to a study of T cells in Graves' hyperthyroidism and ophthalmopathy. As for the study in general: The initial diagnosis was the point when peripheral blood was collected, ahead of any treatment. Whole-study results and caveats: Also found in blood were most expanded thyroid clonotypes above 0.001.

Germline trimming cut 3 bases from V and 3 bases from J; bases unmatched to any gene: 6. CDR1 and CDR2 (germline): SGHTS, YDEGEE. The CDR3 runs to 15 residues. Sequencing was performed on blood. The TCR comes from a woman aged 55-70 years with Graves' ophthalmopathy. J is TRBJ2-7 and V is TRBV5-8; 10 bases align to TRBD2. The chain's CDR3 is CASSSLLAGNYEQYF. CDR3 in DNA: TGTGCCAGCAGCTCCTTACTAGCGGGAAACTACGAGCAGTACTTC.